The T cell receptor (beta chain) described here comes from a study of shared clonotypes between healthy human individuals. The assay was immunoSEQ multiplex PCR, and TCRdb's table has in-frame clones only and misses some. The sample consists of 2 million to 2.5 million clones, 92% of them appearing once. This clone has only a few counts. Its specificity is unknown. The CDR3 is 12 residues long. Germline V gene data show CDR1 as SNHLY and CDR2 as FYNNEI. Trimming cost V 7 bases and J 4 bases, with 10 bases left between them. Study findings and constraints: Naive subsets tended to show greater estimated richness than memory subsets. The low donor count limited represented genetic and exposure-history diversity.

Sequences were obtained from naive CD4+ T cells from PBMCs. Subset: CD45RA+ positively selected. The gene calls are TRBV2 and TRBJ1-2; D gene uncertain. This TCR was sampled from a man between 18 and 29 years old in good health. Some clones in this sample may be carry-over from other donors' samples. The CDR3 DNA follows: TGTGCCAGCACCGAGGGCACCTATGGCTACACCTTC. Encoded protein: CASTEGTYGYTF.